The clone carrying this TCR beta chain occurred once. The sample is drawn from a study of CD8+ T cells in alopecia areata. This CDR3 spans 14 amino acids. V was clipped by 6 bases and J by 6 bases; unmatched bases: 2. Germline V lookup: CDR1 MNHNY, CDR2 SVGAGI (reference sequence). It was cDNA, reverse transcribed from extracted RNA, that served as the sequencing template. Profiled with immunoSEQ multiplex PCR; TCRdb holds only in-frame clones, not every one. The sample yields about 150,000 clones, about 60% seen once. Sequences were obtained from CD4+ T cells sorted from blood. This chain links TRBV6-6 with TRBJ2-2, with 12 positions matching TRBD2. This receptor was identified in a human donor in good health. The CDR3 sequence is CASSRLAGAGELFF. CDR3 sequence (DNA): TGTGCCAGCAGCCGACTAGCGGGAGCCGGGGAGCTGTTTTTT.